These T cell receptor beta chains were read from a single sample in a study of ipilimumab plus nivolumab after autologous stem cell transplantation. This table comes from immunoSEQ multiplex PCR, and its TCRdb copy is limited to in-frame clones, with some not included. This table holds 20,000 to 25,000 clones, roughly 70% found once. The sequencing used PBMCs, collected in a trial of ipilimumab plus nivolumab as post-transplant consolidation. The receptor set was obtained from a male donor with diffuse large B-cell lymphoma. CDR3s include the opening cysteine and the closing phenylalanine or tryptophan. D genes are given only for firm matches. Expanded clones get a size class; other rows say once, few or many, or leave the size out.

J | size | D | length | V | CDR3 | DNA
TRBJ2-7 | few | . | 17 | TRBV14 | CASSQGGDPKSSYEQYF | TGTGCCAGCAGCCAAGGGGGAGACCCAAAAAGCTCCTACGAGCAGTACTTC
TRBJ1-2 | . | TRBD1 | 14 | TRBV30 | CAWVETGGLYGYTF | TGTGCCTGGGTTGAAACAGGGGGCTTGTATGGCTACACCTTC
TRBJ2-7 | . | TRBD2 | 16 | TRBV7-2 | CASSLAASGSAYEQYF | TGTGCCAGCAGCTTAGCGGCTAGCGGGAGTGCCTACGAGCAGTACTTC
TRBJ2-7 | few | . | 14 | TRBV7-6 | CASSPTLATYEQYF | TGTGCCAGCAGCCCCACCTTAGCTACTTACGAGCAGTACTTC
TRBJ2-3 | . | . | 13 | TRBV5-1 | CASSEGPTDTQYF | TGCGCCAGCAGCGAGGGACCCACAGATACGCAGTATTTT
TRBJ2-1 | few | . | 15 | TRBV19 | CASSIAAADNNEQFF | TGTGCCAGTAGTATAGCGGCAGCGGATAACAATGAGCAGTTCTTC
TRBJ2-7 | . | . | 16 | TRBV25-1 | CASSPTRGYTSYEQYF | TGTGCCAGCAGTCCCACGAGGGGGTACACTTCCTACGAGCAGTACTTC
TRBJ2-7 | . | . | 14 | TRBV14 | CASSQAGAEGEQYF | TGTGCCAGCAGCCAAGCGGGGGCGGAGGGCGAGCAGTACTTC
TRBJ1-3 | . | TRBD1 | 16 | TRBV6-5 | CASSSPRGLSGNTIYF | TGTGCCAGCAGTTCGCCCAGGGGGTTATCTGGAAACACCATATATTTT
TRBJ2-5 | . | TRBD2 | 16 | TRBV2 | CASSEASGSGGETQYF | TGTGCCAGCAGTGAAGCAAGCGGGAGTGGGGGAGAGACCCAGTACTTC
TRBJ2-5 | . | . | 16 | TRBV9 | CASSVSSDTKGETQYF | TGTGCCAGCAGCGTTTCTAGCGACACAAAAGGGGAGACCCAGTACTTC
TRBJ2-1 | . | TRBD2 | 13 | TRBV14 | CASSPGRKGEQFF | TGTGCCAGCAGCCCCGGGAGGAAAGGAGAGCAGTTCTTC
TRBJ1-2 | . | TRBD1 | 12 | TRBV4-2 | CASSQDRTGYTF | TGTGCCAGCAGCCAGGACAGGACTGGCTACACCTTC
TRBJ2-7 | . | TRBD2 | 13 | TRBV11-2 | CASSLGGGDEQYF | TGTGCCAGCAGCTTAGGGGGAGGGGACGAGCAGTACTTC
TRBJ2-1 | . | . | 16 | TRBV18 | CASSPGTHRSYNEQFF | TGTGCCAGCTCACCAGGGACCCACCGCTCCTACAATGAGCAGTTCTTC
TRBJ2-1 | . | . | 14 | TRBV19 | CASSMRAAGSEQFF | TGTGCCAGTAGTATGCGGGCAGCCGGAAGTGAGCAGTTCTTC
TRBJ1-1 | . | . | 13 | TRBV30 | CAFSRELNTEAFF | TGTGCCTTCTCTAGGGAACTGAACACTGAAGCTTTCTTT
TRBJ1-6 | . | TRBD1 | 15 | TRBV15 | CATGTASSYNSPLHF | TGTGCCACCGGGACAGCGAGCTCCTATAATTCACCCCTCCACTTT
TRBJ2-1 | medium-sized | . | 13 | TRBV7-9 | CASSRDINNEQFF | TGTGCCAGCAGCCGGGACATAAACAATGAGCAGTTCTTC
TRBJ1-2 | . | TRBD1 | 14 | TRBV30 | CAWSGPGTDYGYTF | TGTGCCTGGAGCGGACCCGGGACAGACTATGGCTACACCTTC
TRBJ2-5 | . | . | 14 | TRBV5-3 | CASSLGVYQETQYF | TGTGCCAGCAGCTTAGGGGTGTACCAAGAGACCCAGTACTTC
TRBJ2-5 | . | TRBD2 | 16 | TRBV15 | CATSRVLRAGGETQYF | TGTGCCACCAGCAGAGTTCTTCGCGCGGGAGGGGAGACCCAGTACTTC
TRBJ2-7 | . | TRBD1 | 14 | TRBV5-1 | CASSLDRGPYEQYF | TGCGCCAGCAGCTTGGACAGGGGGCCCTACGAGCAGTACTTC
TRBJ2-2 | once | TRBD2 | 15 | TRBV4-1 | CASSLGLAVPGELFF | TGCGCCAGCAGCCTAGGACTAGCGGTACCCGGGGAGCTGTTTTTT
TRBJ1-3 | . | . | 12 | TRBV4-1 | CASSQGDTTIYF | TGCGCCAGCAGCCAAGGGGACACGACCATATATTTT
TRBJ1-1 | . | . | 13 | TRBV9 | CASSVTSNTEAFF | TGTGCCAGCAGCGTCACAAGTAACACTGAAGCTTTCTTT
TRBJ2-7 | . | . | 13 | TRBV19 | CASSIPTGHEQYF | TGTGCCAGTAGTATACCTACAGGGCACGAGCAGTACTTC
TRBJ2-7 | . | . | 16 | TRBV7-2 | CASSLDYRTAGYEQYF | TGTGCCAGCAGCTTAGATTACCGGACAGCGGGCTACGAGCAGTACTTC
TRBJ2-1 | . | . | 15 | TRBV19 | CASSIDFKAGYEQFF | TGTGCCAGTAGTATAGATTTCAAAGCGGGCTATGAGCAGTTCTTC
TRBJ2-7 | . | . | 14 | TRBV7-8 | CASSLTLTAGEQYF | TGTGCCAGCAGCCTAACCTTGACCGCTGGCGAGCAGTACTTC
TRBJ2-1 | . | TRBD2 | 17 | TRBV5-1 | CASSLGLAGLTYNEQFF | TGCGCCAGCAGCTTGGGACTAGCGGGGCTGACATACAATGAGCAGTTCTTC
TRBJ2-5 | . | . | 14 | TRBV30 | CAWRGGGQKETQYF | TGTGCCTGGAGGGGAGGGGGACAAAAAGAGACCCAGTACTTC
TRBJ2-3 | once | TRBD2 | 17 | TRBV5-4 | CASSPPGWLAGLYTQYF | TGTGCCAGCAGCCCGCCTGGTTGGCTAGCGGGTCTGTATACGCAGTATTTT
TRBJ1-3 | . | . | 15 | TRBV7-6 | CASSLNWGSGNTIYF | TGTGCCAGCAGCTTAAACTGGGGCTCTGGAAACACCATATATTTT
TRBJ1-1 | . | . | 12 | TRBV6-1 | CASRWVDGGAFF | TGTGCCAGCAGGTGGGTCGACGGGGGAGCTTTCTTT
TRBJ1-5 | . | . | 15 | TRBV6-1 | CASSEEYRANQPQHF | TGTGCCAGCAGTGAAGAGTACAGGGCGAATCAGCCCCAGCATTTT
TRBJ2-1 | . | TRBD2 | 15 | TRBV5-5 | CASSQRALAGNEQFF | TGTGCCAGCAGCCAAAGGGCCCTAGCGGGCAATGAGCAGTTCTTC
TRBJ2-1 | . | TRBD2 | 16 | TRBV5-1 | CASSADFSGEYNEQFF | TGCGCCAGCAGCGCCGATTTCAGCGGGGAATACAATGAGCAGTTCTTC
TRBJ2-7 | . | TRBD1 | 15 | TRBV7-2 | CASSLVGTEFYEQYF | TGTGCCAGCAGCTTAGTTGGGACAGAGTTCTACGAGCAGTACTTC
TRBJ2-7 | . | TRBD2 | 14 | TRBV7-8 | CASSLGGVRYEQYF | TGTGCCAGCAGCTTGGGGGGGGTGAGATACGAGCAGTACTTC
TRBJ1-5 | . | . | 14 | TRBV6-1 | CATWPSGGNQPQHF | TGTGCCACTTGGCCGTCTGGTGGCAATCAGCCCCAGCATTTT
TRBJ2-7 | . | . | 14 | TRBV21-1 | CASSTWGHGYEQYF | TGTGCCAGCAGCACCTGGGGACATGGCTACGAGCAGTACTTC
TRBJ2-5 | few | TRBD2 | 16 | TRBV5-1 | CASSLEAGVSGGVQYF | TGCGCCAGCAGCTTGGAAGCGGGAGTTTCCGGGGGGGTCCAGTACTTC
TRBJ1-2 | . | TRBD1 | 16 | TRBV28 | CASSFTRTGDIGGYTF | TGTGCCAGCAGTTTTACTAGGACAGGCGATATAGGTGGCTACACCTTC
TRBJ1-1 | . | . | 14 | TRBV11-3 | CASSPSRGVTEAFF | TGTGCCAGCAGCCCTTCAAGGGGGGTCACTGAAGCTTTCTTT
TRBJ1-1 | . | . | 11 | TRBV29-1 | CSVEERPEAFF | TGCAGCGTTGAAGAACGTCCTGAAGCTTTCTTT
TRBJ2-1 | . | TRBD2 | 16 | TRBV5-6 | CASSLTGLAGINEQFF | TGTGCCAGCAGCTTGACGGGGCTAGCGGGAATTAATGAGCAGTTCTTC
TRBJ1-2 | . | TRBD1 | 17 | TRBV4-2 | CASSPWQGVMHKYGYTF | TGTGCCAGCAGCCCATGGCAGGGGGTTATGCACAAGTATGGCTACACCTTC
TRBJ1-1 | . | TRBD1 | 14 | TRBV30 | CAWSAEGQRTEAFF | TGTGCCTGGAGTGCCGAGGGACAGCGCACTGAAGCTTTCTTT
TRBJ1-3 | . | TRBD1 | 13 | TRBV7-2 | CASRQGYGNTIYF | TGTGCCAGCCGACAGGGATATGGAAACACCATATATTTT
TRBJ2-1 | once | . | 14 | TRBV5-1 | CASSTSGDPNEQFF | TGCGCCAGCAGTACCAGCGGCGATCCAAATGAGCAGTTCTTC